Listed below are T cell receptor beta chains from one sample, sequenced in a study of graft-versus-host responses after intestinal transplantation. The table came from immunoSEQ multiplex PCR; TCRdb's copy has only in-frame clones and leaves some out. The sample shows more than 85,000 clones, around 92% of them seen only once. These receptors' antigens are unknown. The material sequenced was unstimulated CD8+ T cells sorted from spleen or lymph node cells, taken before transplant. These receptors were taken from a human donor who was the organ donor for an intestinal transplant. CDR3s include the opening cysteine and the closing phenylalanine or tryptophan. A D gene is named only where the DNA matches it firmly. Some rows mark clone size as missing; the rest say once, few, many or name a class of expanded clone.

J gene | V gene | clone size | D gene | CDR3 protein | CDR3 DNA
TRBJ2-3 | TRBV2 | NA | NA | CASRISTSDTQYF | TGTGCCAGCAGGATCTCCACTTCAGATACGCAGTATTTT
TRBJ1-2 | TRBV25-1 | NA | NA | CASSGQVANYGYTF | TGTGCCAGCAGTGGACAGGTAGCTAACTATGGCTACACCTTC
TRBJ1-1 | TRBV15 | NA | NA | CATSRGFRRGTEAFF | TGTGCCACCAGCAGAGGTTTCCGTAGGGGCACTGAAGCTTTCTTT
TRBJ1-1 | TRBV6-1 | NA | NA | CASFRGALSSEAFF | TGTGCCAGCTTTCGGGGGGCGTTAAGCTCTGAAGCTTTCTTT
TRBJ2-7 | TRBV11-1 | NA | TRBD2 | CASSPPLAEIYEQYF | TGTGCCAGCAGCCCCCCCCTAGCGGAGATATACGAGCAGTACTTC
TRBJ1-5 | TRBV6-1 | NA | TRBD1 | CASREPDRGPNQPQHF | TGTGCCAGCAGAGAACCGGACAGGGGACCCAATCAGCCCCAGCATTTT
TRBJ1-2 | TRBV5-1 | NA | NA | CASSMPRGGLNYGYTF | TGCGCCAGCAGCATGCCTCGGGGGGGGCTTAACTATGGCTACACCTTC
TRBJ2-1 | TRBV11-2 | NA | TRBD2 | CASSRRTSGYYNEQFF | TGTGCCAGCAGCAGACGGACTAGCGGATACTACAATGAGCAGTTCTTC
TRBJ1-1 | TRBV27 | NA | NA | CASSFQGGTEAFF | TGTGCCAGCAGTTTTCAAGGAGGCACTGAAGCTTTCTTT
TRBJ2-7 | TRBV7-6 | NA | TRBD2 | CASSRGGFSDEQYF | TGTGCCAGCAGCCGCGGGGGGTTTTCAGACGAGCAGTACTTC
TRBJ1-4 | TRBV6-5 | NA | NA | CASRAREKLFF | TGTGCCAGCAGGGCCCGAGAAAAACTGTTTTTT
TRBJ1-4 | TRBV18 | once | NA | CASSPPDPTGVFTTNEKLFF | TGTGCCAGCTCACCACCGGACCCCACAGGAGTTTTTACAACTAATGAAAAACTGTTTTTT
TRBJ1-2 | TRBV5-6 | NA | NA | CASSLASGRPYGYTF | TGTGCCAGCAGCTTGGCCAGCGGCAGGCCTTATGGCTACACCTTC
TRBJ1-2 | TRBV12-2 | once | NA | CASRLGGTHGYTF | TGTGCAAGTCGCTTAGGCGGGACTCATGGCTACACCTTC
TRBJ2-3 | TRBV10-3 | NA | TRBD2 | CAISESREGSDTQYF | TGTGCCATCAGTGAGTCGAGGGAGGGTTCGGATACGCAGTATTTT
TRBJ2-5 | TRBV6-1 | NA | NA | CASSENRARETQYF | TGTGCCAGCAGTGAAAACAGGGCGAGGGAGACCCAGTACTTC
TRBJ1-2 | TRBV6-6 | NA | TRBD1 | CASSYPLGTGRNGYTF | TGTGCCAGCAGTTACCCCTTGGGGACAGGGCGTAATGGCTACACCTTC